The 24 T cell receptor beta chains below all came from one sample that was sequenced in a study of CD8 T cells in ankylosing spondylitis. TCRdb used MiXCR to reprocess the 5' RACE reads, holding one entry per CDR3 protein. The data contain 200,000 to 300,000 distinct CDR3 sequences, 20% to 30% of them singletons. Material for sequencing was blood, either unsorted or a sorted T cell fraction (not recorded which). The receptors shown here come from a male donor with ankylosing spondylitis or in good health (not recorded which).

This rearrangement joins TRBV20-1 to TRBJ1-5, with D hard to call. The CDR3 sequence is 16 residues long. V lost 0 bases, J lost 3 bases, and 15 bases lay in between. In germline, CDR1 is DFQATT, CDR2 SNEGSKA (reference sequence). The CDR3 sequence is CSARDPGRSANQPQHF. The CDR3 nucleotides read TGCAGTGCTAGAGACCCCGGCAGGAGTGCCAATCAGCCCCAGCATTTT.

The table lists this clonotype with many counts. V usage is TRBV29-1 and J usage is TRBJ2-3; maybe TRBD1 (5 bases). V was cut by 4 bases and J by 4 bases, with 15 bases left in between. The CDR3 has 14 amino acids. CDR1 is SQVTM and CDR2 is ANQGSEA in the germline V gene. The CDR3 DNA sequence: TGCAGCGTTGCGGCGAGGCAGGGCGCAGATACGCAGTATTTT. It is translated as CSVAARQGADTQYF.

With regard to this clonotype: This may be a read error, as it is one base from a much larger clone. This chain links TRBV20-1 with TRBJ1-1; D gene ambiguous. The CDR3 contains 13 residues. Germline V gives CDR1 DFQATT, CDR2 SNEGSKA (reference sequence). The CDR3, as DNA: TGCAGTGCTACCCCAGACCTAAACACTGAAGGTTTCTTT. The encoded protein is CSATPDLNTEGFF.

CDR3 loop: CSATTTGRAGELFF. The CDR3 coding sequence is TGCAGTGCTACCACAACAGGGAGGGCCGGGGAGCTGTTTTTT. V usage is TRBV20-1 and J usage is TRBJ2-2; D is perhaps TRBD2 (7 bases). V was shortened by 4 bases and J by 6 bases, with 15 bases between the two germline ends. The CDR3 has 14 amino acids. Germline values: CDR1 DFQATT, CDR2 SNEGSKA (reference sequence).

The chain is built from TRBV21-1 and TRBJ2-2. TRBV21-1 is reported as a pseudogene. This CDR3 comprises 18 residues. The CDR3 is CASSKTQPVWDLTGELFF. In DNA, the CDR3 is TGTGCCAGCAGCAAAACCCAGCCGGTATGGGATCTGACCGGGGAGCTGTTTTTT.

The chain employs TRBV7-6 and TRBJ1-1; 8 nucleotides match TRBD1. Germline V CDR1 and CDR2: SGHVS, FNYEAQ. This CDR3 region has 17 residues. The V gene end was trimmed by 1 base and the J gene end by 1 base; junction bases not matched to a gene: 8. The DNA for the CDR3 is TGTGCCAGCAGCTTAGTCAGGGGGCTTTGGAAGAACACTGAAGCTTTCTTT. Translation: CASSLVRGLWKNTEAFF.

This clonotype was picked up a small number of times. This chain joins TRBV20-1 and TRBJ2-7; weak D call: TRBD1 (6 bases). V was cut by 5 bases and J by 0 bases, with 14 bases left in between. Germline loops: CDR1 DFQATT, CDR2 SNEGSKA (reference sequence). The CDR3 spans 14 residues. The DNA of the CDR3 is TGCAGTGCTTGGGACATCGAACTCTCCTACGAGCAGTACTTC. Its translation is CSAWDIELSYEQYF.

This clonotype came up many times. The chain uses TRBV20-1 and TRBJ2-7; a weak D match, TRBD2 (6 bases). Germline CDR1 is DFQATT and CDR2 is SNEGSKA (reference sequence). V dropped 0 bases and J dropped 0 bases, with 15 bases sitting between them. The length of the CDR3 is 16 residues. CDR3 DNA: TGCAGTGCTAGAGATCGAACCGGGGGTCCCTCCTACGAGCAGTACTTC. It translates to CSARDRTGGPSYEQYF.

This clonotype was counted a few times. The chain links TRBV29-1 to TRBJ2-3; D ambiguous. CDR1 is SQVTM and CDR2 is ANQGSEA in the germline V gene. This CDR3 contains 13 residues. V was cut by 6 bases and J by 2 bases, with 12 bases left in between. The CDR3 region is CSVRPKYTDTQYF. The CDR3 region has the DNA TGCAGCGTCCGACCAAAGTACACAGATACGCAGTATTTT.

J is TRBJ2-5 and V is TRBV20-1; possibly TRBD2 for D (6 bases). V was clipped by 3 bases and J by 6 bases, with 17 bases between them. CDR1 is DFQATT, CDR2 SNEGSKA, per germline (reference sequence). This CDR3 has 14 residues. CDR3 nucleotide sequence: TGCAGTGCTAGTATAAATGGGGGGTCGCAGACCCAGTACTTC. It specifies CSASINGGSQTQYF.

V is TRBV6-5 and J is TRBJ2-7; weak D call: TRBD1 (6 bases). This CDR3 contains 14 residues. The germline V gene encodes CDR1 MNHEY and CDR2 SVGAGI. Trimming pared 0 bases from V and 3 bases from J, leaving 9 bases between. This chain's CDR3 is CASSYSQGVYEQYF. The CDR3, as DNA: TGTGCCAGCAGTTACTCACAGGGAGTCTACGAGCAGTACTTC.

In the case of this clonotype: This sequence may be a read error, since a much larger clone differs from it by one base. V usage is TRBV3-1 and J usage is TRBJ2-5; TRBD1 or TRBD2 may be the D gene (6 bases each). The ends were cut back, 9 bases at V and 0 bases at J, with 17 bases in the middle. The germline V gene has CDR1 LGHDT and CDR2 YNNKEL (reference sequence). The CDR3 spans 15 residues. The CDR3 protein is CARNYLGGNQETQYF. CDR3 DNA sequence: TGTGCCAGGAACTACCTCGGGGGCAACCAAGAGACCCAGTACTTC.

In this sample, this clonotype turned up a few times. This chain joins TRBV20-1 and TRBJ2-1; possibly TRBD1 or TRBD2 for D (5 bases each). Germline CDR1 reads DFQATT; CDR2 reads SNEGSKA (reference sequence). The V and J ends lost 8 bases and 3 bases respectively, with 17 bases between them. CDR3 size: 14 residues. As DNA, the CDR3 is TGCAGTACCCTATCGGGGACGGTCTACAATGAGCAGTTCTTC. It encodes CSTLSGTVYNEQFF.

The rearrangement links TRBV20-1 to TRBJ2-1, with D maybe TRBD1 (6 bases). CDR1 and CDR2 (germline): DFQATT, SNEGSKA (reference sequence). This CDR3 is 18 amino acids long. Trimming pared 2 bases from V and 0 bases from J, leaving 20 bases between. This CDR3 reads CSARSSSTGPSSYNEQFF. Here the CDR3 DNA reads TGCAGTGCTAGATCTTCTTCGACAGGCCCCTCCTCCTACAATGAGCAGTTCTTC.

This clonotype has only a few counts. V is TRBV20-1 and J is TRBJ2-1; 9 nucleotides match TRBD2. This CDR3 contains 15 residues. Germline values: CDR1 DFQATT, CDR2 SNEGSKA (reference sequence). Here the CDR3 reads CSPEGGGAAYNEQFF. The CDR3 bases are TGCAGCCCCGAGGGCGGGGGGGCCGCGTACAATGAGCAGTTCTTC.

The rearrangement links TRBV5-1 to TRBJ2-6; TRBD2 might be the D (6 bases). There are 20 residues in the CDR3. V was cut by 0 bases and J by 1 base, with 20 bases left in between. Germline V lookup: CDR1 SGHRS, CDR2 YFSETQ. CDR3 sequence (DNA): TGCGCCAGCAGCTTGGCGCGGGGCGAAGTATGGTCGTCTGGGGCCAACGTCCTGACTTTC. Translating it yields CASSLARGEVWSSGANVLTF.

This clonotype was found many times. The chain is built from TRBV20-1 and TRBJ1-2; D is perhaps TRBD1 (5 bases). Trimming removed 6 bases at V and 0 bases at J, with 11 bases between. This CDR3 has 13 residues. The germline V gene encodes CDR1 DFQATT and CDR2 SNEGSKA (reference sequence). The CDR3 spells CSAGTASNYGYTF. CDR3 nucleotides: TGCAGTGCCGGGACGGCCTCTAACTATGGCTACACCTTC.

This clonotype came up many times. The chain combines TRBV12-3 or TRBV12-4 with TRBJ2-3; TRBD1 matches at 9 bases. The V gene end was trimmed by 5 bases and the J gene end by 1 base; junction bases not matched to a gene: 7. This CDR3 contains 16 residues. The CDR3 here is CASSGVQGAGTDTQYF. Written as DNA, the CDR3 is TGTGCCAGCAGTGGGGTACAGGGGGCGGGCACAGATACGCAGTATTTT.

The CDR3 bases are TGCAGCGTTAGAGGACTAGCGGGGCGCCGAACTAGCACAGATACGCAGTATTTT. As protein: CSVRGLAGRRTSTDTQYF. This chain links TRBV29-1 with TRBJ2-3; 12 bases align to TRBD2. The germline V gene has CDR1 SQVTM and CDR2 ANQGSEA. The CDR3 contains 18 residues. Germline trimming cut 5 bases from V and 0 bases from J; bases unmatched to any gene: 12.

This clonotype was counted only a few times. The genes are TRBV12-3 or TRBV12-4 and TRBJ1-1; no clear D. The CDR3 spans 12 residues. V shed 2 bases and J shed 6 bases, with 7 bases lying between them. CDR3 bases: TGTGCCAGCAGTTTAAGGTGGGCTGAAGCTTTCTTT. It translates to CASSLRWAEAFF.

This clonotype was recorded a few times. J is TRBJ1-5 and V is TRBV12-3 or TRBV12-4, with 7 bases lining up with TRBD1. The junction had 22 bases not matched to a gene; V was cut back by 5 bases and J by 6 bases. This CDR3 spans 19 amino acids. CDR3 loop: CASSPTRDRVSGGRQPQHF. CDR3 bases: TGTGCCAGCAGTCCCACACGGGACAGAGTTAGCGGGGGGCGTCAGCCCCAGCATTTT.

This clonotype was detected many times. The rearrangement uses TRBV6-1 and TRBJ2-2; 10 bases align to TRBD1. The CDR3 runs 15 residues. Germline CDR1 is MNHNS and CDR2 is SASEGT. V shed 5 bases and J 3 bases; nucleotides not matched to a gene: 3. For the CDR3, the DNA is TGTGCCAGCAGTCCCGGGACAGGGGACACCGGGGAGCTGTTTTTT. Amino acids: CASSPGTGDTGELFF.

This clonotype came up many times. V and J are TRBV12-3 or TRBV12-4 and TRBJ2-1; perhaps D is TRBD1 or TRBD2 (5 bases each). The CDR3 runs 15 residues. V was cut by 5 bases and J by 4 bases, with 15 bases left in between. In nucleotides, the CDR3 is TGTGCCAGCAGTCCTGGGACCCTTACGTACAATGAGCAGTTCTTC. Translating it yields CASSPGTLTYNEQFF.

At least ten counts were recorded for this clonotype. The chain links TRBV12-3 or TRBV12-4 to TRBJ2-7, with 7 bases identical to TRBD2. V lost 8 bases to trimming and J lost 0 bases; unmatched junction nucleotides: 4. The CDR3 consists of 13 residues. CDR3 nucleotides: TGTGCCAGCCTGGGAGGGAACTCCTACGAGCAGTACTTC. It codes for CASLGGNSYEQYF.